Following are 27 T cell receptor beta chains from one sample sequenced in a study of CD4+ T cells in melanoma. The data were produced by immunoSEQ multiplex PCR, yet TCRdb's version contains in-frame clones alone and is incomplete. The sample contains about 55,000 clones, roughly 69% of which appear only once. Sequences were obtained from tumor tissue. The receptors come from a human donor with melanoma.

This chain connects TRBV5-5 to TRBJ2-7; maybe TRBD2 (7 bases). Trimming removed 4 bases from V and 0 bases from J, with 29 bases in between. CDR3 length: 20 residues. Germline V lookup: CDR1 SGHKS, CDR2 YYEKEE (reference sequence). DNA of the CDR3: TGTGCCAGCAGCCCCGGTCCTATAGGGCAAAGGGGGGGCATCTCCTACGAGCAGTACTTC. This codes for CASSPGPIGQRGGISYEQYF.

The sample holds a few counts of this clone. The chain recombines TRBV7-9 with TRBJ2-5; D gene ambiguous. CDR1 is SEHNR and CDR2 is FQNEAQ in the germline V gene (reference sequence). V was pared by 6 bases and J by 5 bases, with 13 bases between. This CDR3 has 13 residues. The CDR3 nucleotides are TGTGCCAGCAGTCGCCCGTCCCGGGAGACCCAGTACTTC. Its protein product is CASSRPSRETQYF.

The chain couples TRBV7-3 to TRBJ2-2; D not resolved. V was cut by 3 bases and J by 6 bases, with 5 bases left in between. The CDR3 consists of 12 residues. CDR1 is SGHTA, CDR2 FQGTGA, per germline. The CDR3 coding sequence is TGTGCCAGCAGCTTCCCGGCCGGGGAGCTGTTTTTT. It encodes CASSFPAGELFF.

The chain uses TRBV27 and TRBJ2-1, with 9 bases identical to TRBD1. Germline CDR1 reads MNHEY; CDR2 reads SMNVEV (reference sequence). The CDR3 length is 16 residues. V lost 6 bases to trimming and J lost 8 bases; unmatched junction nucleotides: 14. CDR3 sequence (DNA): TGTGCCAGCAGCTCCCCCGGGACAGGGATGGCCTATGAGCAGTTCTTC. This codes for CASSSPGTGMAYEQFF.

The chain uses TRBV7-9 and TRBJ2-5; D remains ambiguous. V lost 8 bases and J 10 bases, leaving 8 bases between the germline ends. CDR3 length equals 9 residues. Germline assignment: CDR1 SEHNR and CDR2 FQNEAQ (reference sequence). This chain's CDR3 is CASEPHQYF. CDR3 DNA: TGTGCCAGCGAGCCACACCAGTACTTC.

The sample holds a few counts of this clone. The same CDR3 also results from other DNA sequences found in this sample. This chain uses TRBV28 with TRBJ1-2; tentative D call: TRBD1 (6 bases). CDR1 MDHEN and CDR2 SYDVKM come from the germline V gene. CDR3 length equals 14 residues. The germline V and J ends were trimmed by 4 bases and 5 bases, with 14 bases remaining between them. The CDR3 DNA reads TGTGCCAGCAGTTACTTGGGGGGCAGTTATGGCTACACCTTC. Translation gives CASSYLGGSYGYTF.

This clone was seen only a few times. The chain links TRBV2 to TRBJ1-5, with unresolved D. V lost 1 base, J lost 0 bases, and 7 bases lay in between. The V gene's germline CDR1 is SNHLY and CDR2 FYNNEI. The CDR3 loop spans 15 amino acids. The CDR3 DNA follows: TGTGCCAGCAGTGAAGTGGCATTTAGCAATCAGCCCCAGCATTTT. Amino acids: CASSEVAFSNQPQHF.

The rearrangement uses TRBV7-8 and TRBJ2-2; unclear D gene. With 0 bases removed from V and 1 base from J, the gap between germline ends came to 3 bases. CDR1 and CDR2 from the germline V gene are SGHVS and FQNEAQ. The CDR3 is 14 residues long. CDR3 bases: TGTGCCAGCAGCTTAGCGCTGAACACCGGGGAGCTGTTTTTT. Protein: CASSLALNTGELFF.

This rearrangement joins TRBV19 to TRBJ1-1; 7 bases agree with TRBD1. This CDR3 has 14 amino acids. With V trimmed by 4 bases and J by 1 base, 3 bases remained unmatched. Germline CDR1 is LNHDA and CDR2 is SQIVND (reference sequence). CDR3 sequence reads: CASSKGQTNTEAFF. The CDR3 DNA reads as TGTGCCAGTAGTAAGGGACAGACGAACACTGAAGCTTTCTTT.

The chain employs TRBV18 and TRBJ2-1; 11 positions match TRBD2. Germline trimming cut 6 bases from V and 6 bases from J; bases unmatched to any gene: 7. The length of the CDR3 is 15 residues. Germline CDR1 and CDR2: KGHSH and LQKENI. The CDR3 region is CASSHSSGGRNEQFF. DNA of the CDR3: TGTGCCAGCTCCCATTCTAGCGGGGGGCGCAATGAGCAGTTCTTC.

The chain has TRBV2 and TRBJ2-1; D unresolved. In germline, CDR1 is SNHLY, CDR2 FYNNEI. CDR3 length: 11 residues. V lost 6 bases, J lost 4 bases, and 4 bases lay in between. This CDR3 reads CASSQYNEQFF. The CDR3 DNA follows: TGTGCCAGCAGCCAGTACAATGAGCAGTTCTTC. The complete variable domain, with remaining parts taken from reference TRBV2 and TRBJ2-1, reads EPEVTQTPSHQVTQMGQEVILRCVPISNHLYFYWYRQILGQKVEFLVSFYNNEISEKSEIFDDQFSVERPDGSNFTLKIRSTKLEDSAMYFCASSQYNEQFFGPGTRLTVL.

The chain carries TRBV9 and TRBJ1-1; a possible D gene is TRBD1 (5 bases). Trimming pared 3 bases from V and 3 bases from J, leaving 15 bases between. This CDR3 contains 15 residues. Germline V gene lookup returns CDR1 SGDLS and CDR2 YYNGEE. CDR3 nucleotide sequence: TGTGCCAGCAGCGCCGGGCCCCGGGGGGACACTGAAGCTTTCTTT. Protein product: CASSAGPRGDTEAFF. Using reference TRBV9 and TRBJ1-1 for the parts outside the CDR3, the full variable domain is DSGVTQTPKHLITATGQRVTLRCSPRSGDLSVYWYQQSLDQGLQFLIQYYNGEERAKGNILERFSAQQFPDLHSELNLSSLELGDSALYFCASSAGPRGDTEAFFGQGTRLTVV.

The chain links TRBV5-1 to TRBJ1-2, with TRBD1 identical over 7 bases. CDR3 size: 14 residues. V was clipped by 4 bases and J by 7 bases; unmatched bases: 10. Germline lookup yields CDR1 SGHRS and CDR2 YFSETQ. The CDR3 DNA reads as TGCGCCAGCAGCCCCGTTCCTGACAGGGCTGGCTACACCTTC. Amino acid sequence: CASSPVPDRAGYTF.

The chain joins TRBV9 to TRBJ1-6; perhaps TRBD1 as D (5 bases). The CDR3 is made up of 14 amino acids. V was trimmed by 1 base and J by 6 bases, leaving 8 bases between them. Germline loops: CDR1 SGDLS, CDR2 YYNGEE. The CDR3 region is CASSVQGINSPLHF. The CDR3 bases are TGTGCCAGCAGCGTACAGGGAATTAATTCACCCCTCCACTTT. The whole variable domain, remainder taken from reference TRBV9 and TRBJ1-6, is DSGVTQTPKHLITATGQRVTLRCSPRSGDLSVYWYQQSLDQGLQFLIQYYNGEERAKGNILERFSAQQFPDLHSELNLSSLELGDSALYFCASSVQGINSPLHFGNGTRLTVT.

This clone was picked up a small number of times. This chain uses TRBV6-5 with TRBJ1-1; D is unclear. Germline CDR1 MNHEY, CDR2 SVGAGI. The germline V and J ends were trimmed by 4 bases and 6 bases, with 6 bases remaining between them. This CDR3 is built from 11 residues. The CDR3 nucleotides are TGTGCCAGCAGTTTAGTCTCTGAAGCTTTCTTT. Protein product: CASSLVSEAFF.

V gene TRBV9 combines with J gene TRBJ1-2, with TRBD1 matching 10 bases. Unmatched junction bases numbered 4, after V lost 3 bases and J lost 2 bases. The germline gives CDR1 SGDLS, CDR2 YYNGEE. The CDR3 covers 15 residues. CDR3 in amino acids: CASSGTGGNNYGYTF. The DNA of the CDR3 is TGTGCCAGCAGCGGGACAGGGGGTAACAACTATGGCTACACCTTC.

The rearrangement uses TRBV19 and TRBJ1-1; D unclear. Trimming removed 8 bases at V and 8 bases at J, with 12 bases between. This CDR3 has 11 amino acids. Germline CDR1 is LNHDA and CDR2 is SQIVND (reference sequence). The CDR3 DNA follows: TGTGCCAGTTCTTTCGCGGACGAAGCTTTCTTT. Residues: CASSFADEAFF.

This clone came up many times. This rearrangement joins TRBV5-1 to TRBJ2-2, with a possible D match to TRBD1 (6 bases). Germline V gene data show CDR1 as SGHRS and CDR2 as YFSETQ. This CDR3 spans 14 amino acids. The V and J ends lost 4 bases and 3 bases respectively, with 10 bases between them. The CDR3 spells CASSGGQYTGELFF. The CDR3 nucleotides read TGCGCCAGCAGCGGAGGACAGTACACCGGGGAGCTGTTTTTT.

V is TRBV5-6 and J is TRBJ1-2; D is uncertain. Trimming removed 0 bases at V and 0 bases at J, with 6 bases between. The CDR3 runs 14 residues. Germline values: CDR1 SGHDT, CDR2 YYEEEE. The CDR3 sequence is CASSLARANYGYTF. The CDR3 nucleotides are TGTGCCAGCAGCTTGGCCAGAGCTAACTATGGCTACACCTTC.

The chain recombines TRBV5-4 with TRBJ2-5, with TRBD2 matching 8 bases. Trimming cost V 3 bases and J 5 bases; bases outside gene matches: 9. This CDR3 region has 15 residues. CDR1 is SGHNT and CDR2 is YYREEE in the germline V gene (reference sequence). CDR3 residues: CASSWTGGEGETQYF. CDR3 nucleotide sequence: TGTGCCAGCAGCTGGACGGGGGGGGAAGGGGAGACCCAGTACTTC. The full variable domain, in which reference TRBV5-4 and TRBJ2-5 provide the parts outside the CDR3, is ETGVTQSPTHLIKTRGQQVTLRCSSQSGHNTVSWYQQALGQGPQFIFQYYREEENGRGNFPPRFSGLQFPNYSSELNVNALELDDSALYLCASSWTGGEGETQYFGPGTRLLVL.

The DNA for the CDR3 is TGCGCCAGCAAAACCTGGGGACAGGGGGTCGATTCACCCCTCCACTTT. Translated, it gives CASKTWGQGVDSPLHF. V is TRBV23-1 and J is TRBJ1-6, with TRBD1 identical over 11 bases. TRBV23-1 is recorded as an ORF, its role being uncertain. Trimming cost V 7 bases and J 8 bases; bases outside gene matches: 10. This CDR3 has 16 amino acids.

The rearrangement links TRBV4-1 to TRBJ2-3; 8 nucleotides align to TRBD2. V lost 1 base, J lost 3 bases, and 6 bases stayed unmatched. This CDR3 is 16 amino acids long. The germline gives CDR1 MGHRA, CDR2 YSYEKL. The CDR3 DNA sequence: TGCGCCAGCAGCCAAGTACTAGCGGACGTAACAGATACGCAGTATTTT. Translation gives CASSQVLADVTDTQYF.

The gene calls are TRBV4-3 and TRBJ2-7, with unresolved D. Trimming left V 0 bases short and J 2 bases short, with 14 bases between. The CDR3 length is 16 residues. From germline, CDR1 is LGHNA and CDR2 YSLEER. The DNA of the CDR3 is TGCGCCAGCAGCCAAGATCGGTTAAGCCTACCCTACGAGCAGTACTTC. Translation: CASSQDRLSLPYEQYF.

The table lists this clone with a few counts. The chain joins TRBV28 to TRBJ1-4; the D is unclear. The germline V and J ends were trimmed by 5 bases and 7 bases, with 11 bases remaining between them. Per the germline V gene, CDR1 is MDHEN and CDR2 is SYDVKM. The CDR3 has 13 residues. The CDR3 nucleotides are TGTGCCAGCAGTGAAGACGGTCCTGAAAAACTGTTTTTT. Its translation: CASSEDGPEKLFF.

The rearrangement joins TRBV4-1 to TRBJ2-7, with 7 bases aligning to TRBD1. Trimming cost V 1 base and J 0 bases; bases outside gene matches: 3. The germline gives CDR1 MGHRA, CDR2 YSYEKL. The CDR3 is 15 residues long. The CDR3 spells CASSQARGSSYEQYF. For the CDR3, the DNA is TGCGCCAGCAGCCAAGCCAGGGGGAGCTCCTACGAGCAGTACTTC.

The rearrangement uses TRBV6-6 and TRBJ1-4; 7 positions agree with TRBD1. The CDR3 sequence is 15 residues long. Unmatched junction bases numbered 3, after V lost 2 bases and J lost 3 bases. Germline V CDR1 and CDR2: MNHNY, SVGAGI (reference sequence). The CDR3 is CASSYRQGANEKLFF. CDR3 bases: TGTGCCAGCAGTTACCGGCAGGGGGCTAATGAAAAACTGTTTTTT.

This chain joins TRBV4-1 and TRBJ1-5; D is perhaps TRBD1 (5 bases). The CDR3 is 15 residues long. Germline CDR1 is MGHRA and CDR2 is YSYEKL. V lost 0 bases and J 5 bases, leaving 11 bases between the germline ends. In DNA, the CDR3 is TGCGCCAGCAGCCAAGATCTGGACACGTATCAGCCCCAGCATTTT. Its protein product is CASSQDLDTYQPQHF.